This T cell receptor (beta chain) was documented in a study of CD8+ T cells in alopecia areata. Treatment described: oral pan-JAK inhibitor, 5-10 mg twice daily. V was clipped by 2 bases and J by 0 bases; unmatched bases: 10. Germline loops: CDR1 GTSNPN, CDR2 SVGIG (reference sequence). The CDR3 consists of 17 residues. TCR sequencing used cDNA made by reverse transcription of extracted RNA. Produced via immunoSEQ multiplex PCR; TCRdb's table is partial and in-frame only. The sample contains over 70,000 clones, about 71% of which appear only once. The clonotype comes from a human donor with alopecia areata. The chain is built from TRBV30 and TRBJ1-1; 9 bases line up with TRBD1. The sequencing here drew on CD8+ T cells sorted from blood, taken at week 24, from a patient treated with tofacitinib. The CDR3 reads CAWSRWGQGGLNTEAFF. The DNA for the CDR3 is TGTGCCTGGAGTAGGTGGGGACAGGGAGGATTGAACACTGAAGCTTTCTTT.